The clone carrying this TCR beta chain was seen only a few times. Its specificity is unknown. Sample-barcoded 5' priming and a J-beta primer mix drove a second PCR of roughly 6 to 12 cycles. TCRdb re-called the 5' RACE reads with MiXCR, one entry per CDR3 protein. Among 1.5 million or so distinct CDR3 sequences listed, approximately 42% were seen once. Trimming took 5 bases from V and 0 from J, leaving 14 bases between them. The CDR3 loop spans 15 amino acids. Germline V gene data show CDR1 as DFQATT and CDR2 as SNEGSKA (reference sequence). These data are taken from a study of blood T cells in healthy people across ages. Findings and limits, study-wide: Researchers judged that diversity estimates from one million T cells fell short of true values.

Material for sequencing was blood. The rearrangement links TRBV20-1 to TRBJ2-1; D is ambiguous. The receptor comes from a woman between 18 and 29 years old in good health. The CDR3 DNA sequence: TGCAGTGCTTTACTGTTAGCACTCTCCTACAATGAGCAGTTCTTC. The encoded protein is CSALLLALSYNEQFF.